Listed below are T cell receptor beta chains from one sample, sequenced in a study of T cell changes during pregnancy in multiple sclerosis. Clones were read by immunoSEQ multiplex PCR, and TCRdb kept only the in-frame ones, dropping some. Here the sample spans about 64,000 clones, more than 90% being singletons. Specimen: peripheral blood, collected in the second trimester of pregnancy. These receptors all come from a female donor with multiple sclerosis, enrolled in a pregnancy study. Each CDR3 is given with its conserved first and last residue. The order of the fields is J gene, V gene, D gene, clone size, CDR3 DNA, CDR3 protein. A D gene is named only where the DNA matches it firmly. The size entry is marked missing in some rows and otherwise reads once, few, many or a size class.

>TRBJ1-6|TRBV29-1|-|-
TGCAGCGTCCGTTGGGAGGGCTCACCCCTCCACTTT
CSVRWEGSPLHF
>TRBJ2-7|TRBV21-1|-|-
TGTGCCAGTTTACCCGCCCGAGACTATACCTACGAGCAGTACTTC
CASLPARDYTYEQYF
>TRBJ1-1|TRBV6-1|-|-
TGTGCCAGCAGGGTACCGGGACAGAACACTGAAGCTTTCTTT
CASRVPGQNTEAFF
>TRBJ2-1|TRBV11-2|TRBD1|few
TGTGCCAGCAGACTTGATGTGACAGGGGGCAATGAGCAGTTCTTC
CASRLDVTGGNEQFF
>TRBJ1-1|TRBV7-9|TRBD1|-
TGTGTCGACGCAGGGGGTATGGGTCCATTCGGCACTGAAGCTTTCTTT
CVDAGGMGPFGTEAFF
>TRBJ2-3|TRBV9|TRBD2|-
TGTGCCAGCAGCGTACGAGCGGGAAGGGACGGAGATACGCAGTATTTT
CASSVRAGRDGDTQYF
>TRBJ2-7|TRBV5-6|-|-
TGTGCCAGCAGCAATATTGGCGGGTGGGATACCTACGAGCAGTACTTC
CASSNIGGWDTYEQYF
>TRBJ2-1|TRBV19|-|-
TGTGCCAGCACGAACGTATTTAGGCGGGATGAGCAGTTCTTC
CASTNVFRRDEQFF
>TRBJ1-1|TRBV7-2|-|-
TGTGCCAGCAGCTTACCCTCGGGGGGCACTGAAGCTTTCTTT
CASSLPSGGTEAFF
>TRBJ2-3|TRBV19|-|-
TGTGCCAGTAGTAGGACACCCAGCACAGATACGCAGTATTTT
CASSRTPSTDTQYF
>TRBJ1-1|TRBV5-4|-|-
TGTGCCAGCAGCTTGGCCGGTTCCACGAACACTGAAGCTTTCTTT
CASSLAGSTNTEAFF
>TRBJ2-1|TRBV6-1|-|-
TGTGCCAGCAGTGAGTATTATGAGCAGTTCTTC
CASSEYYEQFF
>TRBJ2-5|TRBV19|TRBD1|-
TGTGCCAGTAGTATTACACCGGGACAGGGGACAGAGACCCAGTACTTC
CASSITPGQGTETQYF
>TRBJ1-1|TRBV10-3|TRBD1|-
TGTGCCATCAGCCCCGGGACAGGGGGCTGGGGCACTGAAGCTTTCTTT
CAISPGTGGWGTEAFF
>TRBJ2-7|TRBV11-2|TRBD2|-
TGTGCCAGCAGTCCCATGGGAGCGGGAGGGGGCGAGCAGTACTTC
CASSPMGAGGGEQYF
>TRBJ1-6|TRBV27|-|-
TGTGCCAGCAGTTTATCTGGCCTGAATTCACCCCTCCACTTT
CASSLSGLNSPLHF
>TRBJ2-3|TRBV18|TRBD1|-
TGTGCCAGCTCGCTCACAGGGGGCGTCACAGATACGCAGTATTTT
CASSLTGGVTDTQYF
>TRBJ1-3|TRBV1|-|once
TGCACCAGCAGCCAAGATCCCATTTTTGGAAACACCATATATTTT
CTSSQDPIFGNTIYF
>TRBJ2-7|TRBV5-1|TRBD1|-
TGCGCCAGCAGCACTTGGACAGGGGGGTACGAGCAGTACTTC
CASSTWTGGYEQYF